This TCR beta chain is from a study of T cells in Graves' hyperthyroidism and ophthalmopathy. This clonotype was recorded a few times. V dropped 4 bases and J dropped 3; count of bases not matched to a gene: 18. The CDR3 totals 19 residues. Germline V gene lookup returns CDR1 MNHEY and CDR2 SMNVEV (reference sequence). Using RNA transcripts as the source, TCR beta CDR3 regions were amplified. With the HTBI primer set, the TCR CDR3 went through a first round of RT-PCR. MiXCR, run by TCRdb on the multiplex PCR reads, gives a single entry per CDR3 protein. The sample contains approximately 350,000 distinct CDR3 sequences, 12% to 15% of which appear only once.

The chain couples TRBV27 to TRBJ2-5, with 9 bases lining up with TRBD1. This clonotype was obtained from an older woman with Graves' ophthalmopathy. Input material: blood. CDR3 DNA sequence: TGTGCCAGCAGTTCTAAACAGGGGGCCTCCTTCCCCCCGGAAGAGACCCAGTACTTC. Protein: CASSSKQGASFPPEETQYF.